Presented here are 21 T cell receptor beta chains from one specimen sequenced in a study of blood T cell repertoires in COVID-19. Profiled with immunoSEQ multiplex PCR; TCRdb holds only in-frame clones, not every one. The sample records around 15,000 clones, around 86% being singletons. The sample consisted of peripheral blood. All receptors come from a human donor in a cohort sampled during active COVID-19.

This clone was picked up one time. The rearrangement uses TRBV4-3 and TRBJ1-2, with D possibly matching TRBD1 (5 bases). The V end was cut by 4 bases, the J end by 4 bases, with 16 bases between. This CDR3 region has 15 residues. Per germline, CDR1 LGHNA and CDR2 YSLEER. The CDR3: CASSPGRGISYGYTF. The CDR3 DNA follows: TGCGCCAGCAGCCCAGGGAGGGGCATAAGCTATGGCTACACCTTC.

The chain uses TRBV19 and TRBJ2-3; D gene uncertain. The CDR3 runs to 17 residues. V lost 3 bases to trimming and J lost 2 bases, with 18 bases between them. Germline values: CDR1 LNHDA, CDR2 SQIVND (reference sequence). The CDR3 sequence: CASSMGTFLLYTDTQYF. The CDR3 DNA reads as TGTGCCAGTAGTATGGGCACTTTTCTCCTATACACAGATACGCAGTATTTT.

V and J are TRBV6-5 and TRBJ1-6, with 7 nucleotides matching TRBD1. This CDR3 spans 15 amino acids. CDR1 is MNHEY, CDR2 SVGAGI, per germline. Germline trimming cut 8 bases from V and 5 bases from J; bases unmatched to any gene: 9. In nucleotides, the CDR3 is TGTGCCAGCCGTTGGCAGGGGGTGGATAATTCACCCCTCCACTTT. It is translated as CASRWQGVDNSPLHF.

The chain combines TRBV7-9 with TRBJ1-2; D unresolved. CDR3 length: 13 residues. Looked up from germline, CDR1 is SEHNR and CDR2 is FQNEAQ (reference sequence). Trimming left V 5 bases short and J 0 bases short, with 7 bases between. CDR3 residues: CASSIDTNYGYTF. CDR3 in DNA: TGTGCCAGCAGCATTGACACTAACTATGGCTACACCTTC.

The chain uses TRBV9 and TRBJ2-2; D gene unclear. Trimming stripped 7 bases from V and 1 base from J, with 11 bases between. Germline V gives CDR1 SGDLS, CDR2 YYNGEE. The CDR3 has 14 residues. The CDR3 region has the DNA TGTGCCAGCGGAAGAGCAGGGAACACCGGGGAGCTGTTTTTT. It specifies CASGRAGNTGELFF.

This clone showed up just a few times. This sequence joins TRBV7-9 and TRBJ2-2; D is perhaps TRBD2 (5 bases). V was pared by 8 bases and J by 6 bases, with 16 bases between. This CDR3 comprises 14 residues. CDR1 and CDR2 from the germline V gene are SEHNR and FQNEAQ (reference sequence). The CDR3 DNA reads TGTGCCAGCGGCTCCCGCGAGGGTCCCGGGGAGCTGTTTTTT. Translating gives CASGSREGPGELFF.

A few counts support this clone. The chain uses TRBV6-5 and TRBJ2-1, with a tentative D call TRBD2 (6 bases). This CDR3 region has 14 residues. The V end was cut by 6 bases, the J end by 4 bases, with 13 bases between. Germline V gene sequence: CDR1 MNHEY, CDR2 SVGAGI. The CDR3 sequence: CASRRDRAYNEQFF. The CDR3 nucleotides are TGTGCCAGCAGGCGGGACCGGGCATACAATGAGCAGTTCTTC.

V and J are TRBV6-2 or TRBV6-3 and TRBJ1-1; the D gene is possibly TRBD1 (5 bases). Trimming pared 2 bases from V and 7 bases from J, leaving 23 bases between. Germline V CDR1 and CDR2: MNHEY, SVGEGT. The CDR3 loop spans 17 amino acids. CDR3 region: CASSYLLMRGGSYEAFF. Written as DNA, the CDR3 is TGTGCCAGCAGTTACCTCCTAATGAGGGGAGGGTCCTATGAAGCTTTCTTT.

The V call is TRBV3-1 (or the pseudogene TRBV3-2), the J call TRBJ1-2, with D tentatively TRBD1 (5 bases). V gave up 6 bases and J gave up 4 bases, with 15 bases separating them. This CDR3 is 14 amino acids long. The germline V gene encodes CDR1 LGHDT and CDR2 YNNKEL (reference sequence). The CDR3 nucleotides are TGTGCCAGCAGAAGCTCGCGGGACTCCTATGGCTACACCTTC. The encoded protein is CASRSSRDSYGYTF.

The CDR3 here is CAISEPTRGNQETQYF. The CDR3 region has the DNA TGTGCCATCAGCGAACCGACGAGGGGGAACCAAGAGACCCAGTACTTC. The chain has TRBV10-3 and TRBJ2-5; TRBD1 might be the D (6 bases). V lost 6 bases and J 0 bases, leaving 17 bases between the germline ends. The CDR3 length is 16 residues. Germline CDR1 reads ENHRY; CDR2 reads SYGVKD.

The chain is built from TRBV11-1 and TRBJ2-5, with TRBD1 matching 10 bases. Germline V gene data show CDR1 as SGHAT and CDR2 as FQDESV (reference sequence). J was trimmed by 5 bases and V by 1 base; bases with no gene match: 4. The CDR3 length is 15 residues. CDR3 sequence: CASSLGQGAGETQYF. In nucleotides, the CDR3 is TGTGCCAGCAGCTTAGGACAGGGGGCGGGGGAGACCCAGTACTTC.

The gene calls are TRBV6-5 and TRBJ2-4; D may be TRBD1 (6 bases). With 4 bases removed from V and 4 bases from J, the gap between germline ends came to 11 bases. Germline CDR1 and CDR2: MNHEY and SVGAGI. CDR3 length equals 14 residues. The CDR3 sequence is CASSSPQGKNIQYF. For the CDR3, the DNA is TGTGCCAGCAGTTCCCCGCAGGGGAAAAACATTCAGTACTTC.

The chain links TRBV29-1 to TRBJ2-1; D uncertain. The CDR3 sequence is 11 residues long. Germline V gene data show CDR1 as SQVTM and CDR2 as ANQGSEA. V lost 6 bases to trimming and J lost 2 bases, with 5 bases between them. The CDR3 is CSVHPYNEQFF. In nucleotides, the CDR3 is TGCAGCGTCCATCCCTACAATGAGCAGTTCTTC.

V usage is TRBV18 and J usage is TRBJ2-3; 13 positions match TRBD2. CDR1 KGHSH and CDR2 LQKENI come from the germline V gene. Trimming at V came to 3 bases and at J to 2 bases, leaving 8 bases not matched to a gene. The CDR3 contains 18 residues. CDR3 nucleotides: TGTGCCAGCTCACCTTCCGGACTAGCGGGGGCCTACACAGATACGCAGTATTTT. The encoded protein is CASSPSGLAGAYTDTQYF.

The chain has TRBV30 and TRBJ1-2; 8 positions agree with TRBD1. This CDR3 has 14 residues. Germline trimming cut 1 base from V and 2 bases from J; bases unmatched to any gene: 3. Germline V gene lookup returns CDR1 GTSNPN and CDR2 SVGIG (reference sequence). The chain's CDR3 is CAWSAGGRNYGYTF. The CDR3 DNA reads as TGTGCCTGGAGTGCAGGGGGCCGCAACTATGGCTACACCTTC.

The sample holds one count of this clone. The rearrangement links TRBV13 to TRBJ2-1; TRBD1 agrees at 7 bases. CDR1 and CDR2 from the germline V gene are PRHDT and FYEKMQ (reference sequence). V trimming: 1 base; J trimming: 6 bases; junction bases outside the gene matches: 9. The CDR3 covers 16 residues. CDR3 bases: TGTGCCAGCAGCTTAGCGCTGACAGGGTGGGCCAATGAGCAGTTCTTC. Residues: CASSLALTGWANEQFF.

The V gene is TRBV13, the J gene TRBJ1-4; weak D call: TRBD1 (6 bases). This CDR3 has 17 residues. Germline values: CDR1 PRHDT, CDR2 FYEKMQ (reference sequence). V lost 5 bases and J 0 bases, leaving 16 bases between the germline ends. CDR3 protein: CASSAHRVLTTNEKLFF. The CDR3 DNA reads as TGTGCCAGCAGCGCTCACAGGGTTCTTACAACTAATGAAAAACTGTTTTTT.

The V gene is TRBV4-1, the J gene TRBJ2-1; TRBD2 is a possible D gene (6 bases). CDR3 length: 16 amino acids. Trimming took 0 bases from V and 4 from J, leaving 13 bases between them. Per germline, CDR1 MGHRA and CDR2 YSYEKL. This chain's CDR3 is CASSQDLGGAYNEQFF. CDR3 DNA: TGCGCCAGCAGCCAAGATCTGGGAGGTGCATACAATGAGCAGTTCTTC.

The chain employs TRBV3-1 (or the pseudogene TRBV3-2) and TRBJ2-3; 9 bases match TRBD1. The CDR3 has 14 residues. V lost 4 bases and J lost 6; bases outside the gene matches: 5. CDR1 and CDR2 (germline): LGHDT, YNNKEL (reference sequence). This CDR3 reads CASSRTGVWDTQYF. The CDR3 DNA reads TGTGCCAGCAGCCGGACAGGGGTGTGGGATACGCAGTATTTT.

The chain has TRBV18 and TRBJ1-5; D unclear. The V gene's germline CDR1 is KGHSH and CDR2 LQKENI. The CDR3 sequence is 15 residues long. V shed 6 bases and J shed 0 bases, with 12 bases lying between them. The CDR3 spells CASSGEESSNQPQHF. In DNA, the CDR3 is TGTGCCAGCTCCGGGGAGGAATCTAGCAATCAGCCCCAGCATTTT.

The CDR3 spells CASSVDVAGGVDTQYF. Here the CDR3 DNA reads TGTGCCAGCAGCGTAGACGTAGCGGGGGGCGTGGATACGCAGTATTTT. This chain uses TRBV9 with TRBJ2-3, with 10 bases lining up with TRBD2. Germline-derived CDR1 and CDR2 are SGDLS and YYNGEE. This CDR3 comprises 16 residues. Trimming at V came to 0 bases and at J to 6 bases, leaving 7 bases not matched to a gene. The full variable domain, its missing parts supplied by reference TRBV9 and TRBJ2-3, is DSGVTQTPKHLITATGQRVTLRCSPRSGDLSVYWYQQSLDQGLQFLIQYYNGEERAKGNILERFSAQQFPDLHSELNLSSLELGDSALYFCASSVDVAGGVDTQYFGPGTRLTVL.